This T cell receptor beta chain was profiled in a study of OX40 agonist ivuxolimab in advanced cancers. About the study: All patients had ivuxolimab intravenously every 2 weeks at 0.01 to 10 mg/kg. It was permissible to have had prior anti-PD-1, anti-PD-L1 or anti-CTLA-4 therapy, and under 45% had some. Study-level points and caveats: In CD8+ T cells, expanded clones were on average more numerous than in CD4+.

Generated by immunoSEQ multiplex PCR, the TCRdb table keeps only in-frame clones and is missing some. The data contain 65,000 to 85,000 clones, around 90% of them singletons. A note on this clone: The antigen is not known.

V shed 6 bases, J shed 6 bases, and the junction held 4 bases outside the gene matches. Germline V gives CDR1 SNHLY, CDR2 FYNNEI. The CDR3 runs 12 residues. Specimen: CD4+ or CD8+ T cells sorted from blood, collected in a trial of the OX40 agonist ivuxolimab. V gene TRBV2 combines with J gene TRBJ1-2, with 7 positions matching TRBD1. This receptor was taken from an adult with an advanced solid tumor such as melanoma, head and neck, liver or kidney cancer. The CDR3: CASSVGQDGYTF. Here the CDR3 DNA reads TGTGCCAGCAGCGTAGGACAGGATGGCTACACCTTC.